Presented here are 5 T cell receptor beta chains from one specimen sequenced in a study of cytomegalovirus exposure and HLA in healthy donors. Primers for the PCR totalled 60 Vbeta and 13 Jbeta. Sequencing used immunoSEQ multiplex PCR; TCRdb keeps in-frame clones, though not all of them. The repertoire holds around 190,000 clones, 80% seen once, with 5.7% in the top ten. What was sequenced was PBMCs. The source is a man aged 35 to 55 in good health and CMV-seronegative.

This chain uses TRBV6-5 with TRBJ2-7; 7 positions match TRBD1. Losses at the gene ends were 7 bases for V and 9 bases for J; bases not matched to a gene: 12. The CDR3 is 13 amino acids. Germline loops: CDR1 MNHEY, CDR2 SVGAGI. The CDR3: CASITRDSRSQYF. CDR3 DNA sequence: TGTGCCAGCATAACGAGGGACAGTAGATCGCAGTACTTC.

CDR3 nucleotides: TGTGCCAGCAGCAGTGGGACAGGGCTTGGCTACACCTTC. Translation gives CASSSGTGLGYTF. The rearrangement uses TRBV7-9 and TRBJ1-2; 9 bases agree with TRBD1. Per the germline V gene, CDR1 is SEHNR and CDR2 is FQNEAQ (reference sequence). The CDR3 length is 13 residues. The J segment lost 7 bases and the V segment lost 5 bases, leaving 5 bases of the junction unmatched.

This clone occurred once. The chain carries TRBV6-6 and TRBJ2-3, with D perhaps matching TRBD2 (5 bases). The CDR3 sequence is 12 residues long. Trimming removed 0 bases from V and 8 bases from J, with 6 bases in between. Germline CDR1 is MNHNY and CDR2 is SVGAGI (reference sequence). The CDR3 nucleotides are TGTGCCAGCAGTTACTCGGGGAGTACGCAGTATTTT. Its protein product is CASSYSGSTQYF.

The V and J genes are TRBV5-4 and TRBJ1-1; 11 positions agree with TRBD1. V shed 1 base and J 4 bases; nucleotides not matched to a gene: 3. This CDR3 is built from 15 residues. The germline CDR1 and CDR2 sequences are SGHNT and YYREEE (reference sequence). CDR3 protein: CASSLLDRGPTEAFF. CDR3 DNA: TGTGCCAGCAGCTTGTTGGACAGGGGGCCCACTGAAGCTTTCTTT. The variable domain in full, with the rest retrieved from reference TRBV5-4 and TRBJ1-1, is ETGVTQSPTHLIKTRGQQVTLRCSSQSGHNTVSWYQQALGQGPQFIFQYYREEENGRGNFPPRFSGLQFPNYSSELNVNALELDDSALYLCASSLLDRGPTEAFFGQGTRLTVV.

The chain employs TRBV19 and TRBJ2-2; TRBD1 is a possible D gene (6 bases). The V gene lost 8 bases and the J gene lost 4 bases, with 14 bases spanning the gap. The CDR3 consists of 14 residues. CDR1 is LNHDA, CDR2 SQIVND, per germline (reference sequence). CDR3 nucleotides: TGTGCCAGTGTTACAGGGTGGGGCACCGGGGAGCTGTTTTTT. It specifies CASVTGWGTGELFF.